The T cell receptor (beta chain) under discussion was sequenced for a study of identical twins. Whole-study findings and limits: Insertions ran lower in abundant cord blood beta clonotypes, though not in memory repertoires. Partial confounding of zero-insertion analyses by invariant MAIT and iNKT cells was possible.

In this sample, this clonotype turned up many times. Its cognate antigen is unknown. It was template switching that added a universal primer site, and there were unique molecular identifiers on the cDNA. MiXCR was run by TCRdb on the 5' RACE reads, yielding one entry per CDR3 protein. This table holds hundreds of thousands of distinct CDR3 sequences, about 9.4% found once. This CDR3 region has 17 residues. Unmatched junction bases numbered 10, after V lost 5 bases and J lost 0 bases. Germline assignment: CDR1 LNHNV and CDR2 YYDKDF (reference sequence). The data were also submitted as part of a second study, on yellow fever vaccine responses in identical twins.

The sequencing input was PBMCs. V is TRBV15 and J is TRBJ1-1; TRBD1 matches 9 bases. The TCR comes from a woman younger than 30 in good health. CDR3 sequence (DNA): TGTGCCACCAGCCTCTCAAACAGGGGGCAGATGAACACTGAAGCTTTCTTT. It is translated as CATSLSNRGQMNTEAFF.